This T cell receptor (beta chain) comes out of a study of CD4 T cells in relation to SARS-CoV-2 and coronaviruses. The CDR3 loop spans 15 amino acids. The germline CDR1 and CDR2 sequences are SEHNR and FQNEAQ (reference sequence). The V end was cut by 8 bases, the J end by 10 bases, with 21 bases between. Remarks on this clone: No antigen is known for it.

CEF-cultured naive and memory CD4+ T cell DNA got survey-level sequencing. Sequencing used immunoSEQ multiplex PCR; TCRdb keeps in-frame clones, though not all of them. Seen here are tens of thousands of clones, 70% to 80% observed once, and the top ten hold about 2.8%. The chain is built from TRBV7-9 and TRBJ1-6, with D perhaps matching TRBD1 (6 bases). Sequencing was done on a sample of memory CD4+ T cells from PBMCs, cultured in vitro. The clonotype originates from an adult with COVID-19. CDR3 nucleotides: TGTGCCAGCTCACGGGCCCCCACAGGGAGCTCACCCCTCCACTTT. It encodes CASSRAPTGSSPLHF.